A single sample is the source of the 21 T cell receptor beta chains below, sequenced in a study of blood T cells in healthy people across ages. The authors ran a second PCR of about 7 to 11 cycles using a sample-barcoded 5' primer and a J-beta primer mix. TCRdb independently ran MiXCR on the 5' RACE reads; one entry per CDR3 protein. The table shows some 1.4 million distinct CDR3 sequences, with roughly 45% occurring only once. Sample: blood. Receptors originate from a woman aged 18 to 35 in good health.

This chain joins TRBV10-1 and TRBJ2-3, with 9 bases aligning to TRBD2. Germline V lookup: CDR1 WNHNN, CDR2 SYGVQD (reference sequence). The CDR3 sequence is 15 residues long. Trimming at V came to 4 bases and at J to 4 bases, leaving 6 bases not matched to a gene. This chain's CDR3 is CASSGLAGTADTQYF. Written as DNA, the CDR3 is TGCGCCAGCAGTGGGCTAGCGGGGACGGCAGATACGCAGTATTTT.

The rearrangement uses TRBV7-2 and TRBJ1-2; TRBD1 matches at 8 bases. The V segment lost 0 bases and the J segment 4 bases; nucleotides outside the gene matches: 10. The CDR3 runs to 17 residues. Germline-derived CDR1 and CDR2 are SGHTA and FQGNSA. This CDR3 reads CASSLALMAGGFYGYTF. The CDR3 region has the DNA TGTGCCAGCAGCTTAGCGCTTATGGCAGGGGGCTTCTATGGCTACACCTTC.

The chain couples TRBV29-1 to TRBJ1-2; 8 bases are a match to TRBD1. Germline values: CDR1 SQVTM, CDR2 ANQGSEA. The CDR3 consists of 15 residues. The V gene end was trimmed by 3 bases and the J gene end by 5 bases; junction bases not matched to a gene: 11. The DNA of the CDR3 is TGCAGCGTTGAGGAAATCCAGGGGGCAGGTTATGGCTACACCTTC. Translated: CSVEEIQGAGYGYTF. The full variable domain, completed using reference TRBV29-1 and TRBJ1-2, is SAVISQKPSRDICQRGTSLTIQCQVDSQVTMMFWYRQQPGQSLTLIATANQGSEATYESGFVIDKFPISRPNLTFSTLTVSNMSPEDSSIYLCSVEEIQGAGYGYTFGSGTRLTVV.

This rearrangement joins TRBV5-1 to TRBJ2-7; D might be TRBD1 or TRBD2, each matching 6 bases. The CDR3 extends over 16 amino acids. Germline values: CDR1 SGHRS, CDR2 YFSETQ. The V gene lost 0 bases and the J gene lost 2 bases, with 15 bases spanning the gap. CDR3: CASSLGNGGYAYEQYF. In nucleotides, the CDR3 is TGCGCCAGCAGCTTGGGGAACGGGGGCTACGCCTACGAGCAGTACTTC.

The rearrangement links TRBV12-5 to TRBJ2-1, with D perhaps TRBD1 (6 bases). Germline CDR1 is LGHNT and CDR2 is FRNRAP. There are 15 residues in the CDR3. The V end was cut by 0 bases, the J end by 1 base, with 7 bases between. CDR3 nucleotides: TGTGCTAGTGGTTTGGTTACAGGGTCCTACAATGAGCAGTTCTTC. It encodes CASGLVTGSYNEQFF. Based on the CDR3 plus reference TRBV12-5 and TRBJ2-1, the full variable domain is DARVTQTPRHKVTEMGQEVTMRCQPILGHNTVFWYRQTMMQGLELLAYFRNRAPLDDSGMPKDRFSAEMPDATLATLKIQPSEPRDSAVYFCASGLVTGSYNEQFFGPGTRLTVL.

The chain links TRBV4-1 to TRBJ1-2, with a weak D call TRBD1 (6 bases). The length of the CDR3 is 13 residues. CDR1 MGHRA and CDR2 YSYEKL come from the germline V gene. V shed 6 bases and J shed 6 bases, with 14 bases lying between them. DNA for the CDR3: TGCGCCAGCAGGAGCTCGGGGGCGCATGGCTACACCTTC. It yields the protein CASRSSGAHGYTF.

The chain has TRBV9 and TRBJ1-4, with D maybe TRBD1 (5 bases). The V and J ends lost 7 bases and 7 bases respectively, with 14 bases between them. Germline V gives CDR1 SGDLS, CDR2 YYNGEE. This CDR3 is built from 13 residues. CDR3 sequence (DNA): TGTGCCAGCTCCCGGGGGTACTCTGAAAAACTGTTTTTT. Translating it yields CASSRGYSEKLFF.

Only a few counts were recorded for this clonotype. The chain is built from TRBV28 and TRBJ1-4; D is unresolved. Germline-derived CDR1 and CDR2 are MDHEN and SYDVKM. The CDR3 is 16 residues long. The V and J ends lost 4 bases and 3 bases respectively, with 15 bases between them. The CDR3 region has the DNA TGTGCCAGCAGTTCGCGCCTCGGGCAAGCTAATGAAAAACTGTTTTTT. Translation gives CASSSRLGQANEKLFF.

J is TRBJ2-5 and V is TRBV7-9, with unresolved D. Germline V gene lookup returns CDR1 SEHNR and CDR2 FQNEAQ (reference sequence). Trimming took off 1 base at V and 5 bases at J, with 8 bases between the two ends. The CDR3 runs 13 residues. This CDR3 reads CASSLETSETQYF. The CDR3 region has the DNA TGTGCCAGCAGCTTAGAGACTTCGGAGACCCAGTACTTC.

The J gene is TRBJ1-5, the V gene TRBV6-4; a weak D match, TRBD1 (5 bases). Germline V gives CDR1 MRHNA, CDR2 SNTAGT. The CDR3 extends over 15 amino acids. Trimming took 5 bases from V and 3 from J, leaving 14 bases between them. In DNA form, the CDR3 reads TGTGCCAGCAGTCCCACCTGGGGGGTCAATCAGCCCCAGCATTTT. Translation: CASSPTWGVNQPQHF.

The chain carries TRBV5-1 and TRBJ2-5; the D gene is possibly TRBD2 (6 bases). The CDR3 runs 14 residues. The V and J ends lost 3 bases and 2 bases respectively, with 11 bases between them. The V gene's germline CDR1 is SGHRS and CDR2 YFSETQ. The CDR3 coding sequence is TGCGCCAGCAGCTCTCCGGGAGCTCAAGAGACCCAGTACTTC. The encoded protein is CASSSPGAQETQYF.

V is TRBV7-8 and J is TRBJ2-7; the D gene is possibly TRBD2 (6 bases). The CDR3 covers 15 residues. Looked up from germline, CDR1 is SGHVS and CDR2 is FQNEAQ. V was shortened by 3 bases and J by 6 bases, with 18 bases between the two germline ends. The CDR3 is CASSLEIGGTVEQYF. The CDR3 nucleotides read TGTGCCAGCAGCTTGGAGATCGGAGGGACGGTCGAGCAGTACTTC. Filled out from reference TRBV7-8 and TRBJ2-7, the complete variable domain reads GAGVSQSPRYKVAKRGQDVALRCDPISGHVSLFWYQQALGQGPEFLTYFQNEAQLDKSGLPSDRFFAERPEGSVSTLKIQRTQQEDSAVYLCASSLEIGGTVEQYFGPGTRLTVT.

This clonotype was found a few times. V is TRBV7-2 and J is TRBJ2-3; 7 bases map to TRBD2. The CDR3 runs to 15 residues. CDR1 and CDR2 (germline): SGHTA, FQGNSA. V was pared by 2 bases and J by 4 bases, with 6 bases of the junction left unmatched. The CDR3 region has the DNA TGTGCCAGCAGCTTATCCCGGGGGGTTGCAGATACGCAGTATTTT. Its protein product is CASSLSRGVADTQYF.

This clonotype was detected a few times. V gene TRBV6-1 combines with J gene TRBJ2-2, with 12 bases lining up with TRBD2. Germline lookup yields CDR1 MNHNS and CDR2 SASEGT. The CDR3 sequence is 15 residues long. V trimming: 6 bases; J trimming: 6 bases; junction bases outside the gene matches: 5. The CDR3 DNA follows: TGTGCCAGCAGAGAACTAGCGGGGGGCTCCGGGGAGCTGTTTTTT. Encoded protein: CASRELAGGSGELFF.

The rearrangement links TRBV18 to TRBJ1-1, with a tentative D call TRBD1 (6 bases). The germline CDR1 and CDR2 sequences are KGHSH and LQKENI. V shed 4 bases and J shed 4 bases, with 19 bases lying between them. This CDR3 is built from 16 residues. This CDR3 is CASSHASGEAGTEAFF. CDR3 nucleotide sequence: TGTGCCAGCTCACACGCGTCAGGGGAAGCGGGCACTGAAGCTTTCTTT.

Points on this clonotype: The germline gene is not matched at one end of the junction; a read error may be the cause. The chain employs TRBV5-1 and TRBJ2-5, with 8 bases that match TRBD2. The CDR3 spans 14 residues. CDR1 SGHRS and CDR2 YFSETQ come from the germline V gene. Here the CDR3 DNA reads TGCGCCGGCAGCTTCACTAGCGGACAAGAGACCCAGTACTTC. Residues: CAGSFTSGQETQYF.

This chain connects TRBV29-1 to TRBJ1-1; D is perhaps TRBD1 (6 bases). CDR3 length equals 14 residues. With 3 bases removed from V and 5 bases from J, the gap between germline ends came to 16 bases. Looked up from germline, CDR1 is SQVTM and CDR2 is ANQGSEA. For the CDR3, the DNA is TGCAGCGTTGAGTGGGTCAGGGGTGTGACTGAAGCTTTCTTT. It is translated as CSVEWVRGVTEAFF.

About this clonotype itself: A junction end diverges from the germline sequence, so it may reflect a read error. CDR3 bases: TGCGCCAGCAGTTTGGGACCAGCCAACACCATATATTTT. Translating gives CASSLGPANTIYF. The chain combines TRBV12-3 or TRBV12-4 with TRBJ1-3; D may be TRBD1 (5 bases). This CDR3 is built from 13 residues.

With respect to this clonotype: The junction differs from germline at one of its ends, possibly a read error. The gene calls are TRBV7-9 and TRBJ2-1, with 10 bases matching TRBD2. CDR1 is SEHNR, CDR2 FQNEAQ, per germline (reference sequence). The CDR3 is 18 residues long. The CDR3 sequence: CASSLTSGRASSCNEQFF. CDR3 DNA sequence: TGTGCCAGCAGCTTAACCAGCGGGAGGGCCAGCTCCTGCAATGAGCAGTTCTTC.

The chain joins TRBV7-2 to TRBJ2-4, with 12 bases aligning to TRBD2. This CDR3 is built from 15 residues. The germline V gene encodes CDR1 SGHTA and CDR2 FQGNSA. V was clipped by 5 bases and J by 13 bases; unmatched bases: 12. CDR3 nucleotide sequence: TGTGCCAGCAGCGCGACTAGCGGGAGTAGAGGTGAGCAGTACTTC. The encoded protein is CASSATSGSRGEQYF.

This clonotype was seen more than once but under ten times. This sequence joins TRBV6-6 and TRBJ2-1; D is ambiguous. V lost 2 bases to trimming and J lost 3 bases, with 5 bases between them. Germline V lookup: CDR1 MNHNY, CDR2 SVGAGI (reference sequence). The CDR3 totals 13 residues. The CDR3 here is CASSYISYNEQFF. In nucleotides, the CDR3 is TGTGCCAGCAGTTACATTAGCTACAATGAGCAGTTCTTC.